The 24 T cell receptor beta chains given below trace back to one sample, sequenced in a study of CD8+ T cells in alopecia areata (dated by TCRdb to 2017 to 2018). Per the publication, the time point label means: 20 to 30 weeks on oral tofacitinib. The treatment or condition label, read with the paper, signifies: oral pan-JAK inhibitor, 5-10 mg twice daily. Library preparation was by the immunoSEQ multiplex PCR assay. RNA was extracted from all samples and reverse transcribed into cDNA as template for TCR sequencing. Here the immuneACCESS table is served through TCRdb, limited to in-frame sequences with V and J called. Missing clones are a known gap in these copies; in checked studies unresolved V genes cover under half, and the rest lacks a known reason. This sample gives about 190,000 clones in total; around three fifths of them show up just once. The ten most abundant clones make up approximately 1% of the sample.

The source was CD4+ T cells sorted from blood, collected at week 24, from a patient treated with tofacitinib. Receptors originate from a human donor with alopecia areata.

The gene calls are TRBV6-5 and TRBJ2-7, with 9 positions matching TRBD1. CDR1 and CDR2 from the germline V gene are MNHEY and SVGAGI. J lost 6 bases, V lost 5 bases, and 5 bases had no gene match. The length of the CDR3 is 13 residues. The CDR3 region is CASSAGTGREQYF. The CDR3 bases are TGTGCCAGCAGTGCTGGGACAGGGCGCGAGCAGTACTTC.

The V and J genes are TRBV4-3 and TRBJ2-1; D tentatively fits TRBD1 or TRBD2 (6 bases each). This CDR3 is built from 15 residues. The germline V and J ends were trimmed by 5 bases and 8 bases, with 19 bases remaining between them. Germline CDR1 is LGHNA and CDR2 is YSLEER. In DNA, the CDR3 is TGCGCCAGCAGCGTCCTAAGGGGGGCTGGCTATGAGCAGTTCTTC. This translates into CASSVLRGAGYEQFF.

This chain joins TRBV2 and TRBJ1-2, with 7 bases matching TRBD1. This CDR3 comprises 15 residues. The V segment lost 4 bases and the J segment 10 bases; nucleotides outside the gene matches: 15. In germline, CDR1 is SNHLY, CDR2 FYNNEI. The CDR3 spells CASSGGGASGDYYTF. The CDR3 DNA reads TGTGCCAGCAGTGGAGGGGGCGCCAGCGGGGATTACTACACCTTC. Supplemented by reference TRBV2 and TRBJ1-2, the full variable domain reads EPEVTQTPSHQVTQMGQEVILRCVPISNHLYFYWYRQILGQKVEFLVSFYNNEISEKSEIFDDQFSVERPDGSNFTLKIRSTKLEDSAMYFCASSGGGASGDYYTFGSGTRLTVV.

The chain couples TRBV7-8 to TRBJ1-4; D unclear. This CDR3 is built from 13 residues. The V gene's germline CDR1 is SGHVS and CDR2 FQNEAQ. V was shortened by 1 base and J by 8 bases, with 8 bases between the two germline ends. The CDR3 sequence is CASSLEGREKLFF. For the CDR3, the DNA is TGTGCCAGCAGCTTAGAGGGCCGAGAAAAACTGTTTTTT.

This clone was found a few times. V is TRBV15 and J is TRBJ2-7; D not resolved. Germline V gene sequence: CDR1 LNHNV, CDR2 YYDKDF (reference sequence). Trimming stripped 0 bases from V and 6 bases from J, with 6 bases between. This CDR3 comprises 12 residues. The CDR3 region has the DNA TGTGCCACCAGCAGAGATTGGGGCGAGCAGTACTTC. It encodes CATSRDWGEQYF.

This chain connects TRBV6-5 to TRBJ1-6, with D tentatively TRBD1 (6 bases). Germline V gene sequence: CDR1 MNHEY, CDR2 SVGAGI. Trimming removed 5 bases from V and 7 bases from J, with 12 bases in between. This CDR3 comprises 14 residues. The CDR3 sequence is CASSHREGNSPLHF. As DNA, the CDR3 is TGTGCCAGCAGTCACAGGGAGGGGAATTCACCCCTCCACTTT.

The chain recombines TRBV15 with TRBJ1-5; 8 bases line up with TRBD1. With V trimmed by 1 base and J by 4 bases, 3 bases remained unmatched. This CDR3 comprises 15 residues. Per germline, CDR1 LNHNV and CDR2 YYDKDF (reference sequence). This CDR3 is CATSRVQGANQPQHF. Written as DNA, the CDR3 is TGTGCCACCAGCAGAGTCCAGGGGGCTAATCAGCCCCAGCATTTT. The whole variable domain, remainder taken from reference TRBV15 and TRBJ1-5, is DAMVIQNPRYQVTQFGKPVTLSCSQTLNHNVMYWYQQKSSQAPKLLFHYYDKDFNNEADTPDNFQSRRPNTSFCFLDIRSPGLGDTAMYLCATSRVQGANQPQHFGDGTRLSIL.

The chain couples TRBV9 to TRBJ1-1; no clear D gene. Germline V gene sequence: CDR1 SGDLS, CDR2 YYNGEE. Deletions cut 6 bases from V and 1 base from J, with 13 bases between. The length of the CDR3 is 14 residues. DNA for the CDR3: TGTGCCAGCAACCCCGGGAAAGGGAACACTGAAGCTTTCTTT. This translates into CASNPGKGNTEAFF.

This clone was seen once. The J gene is TRBJ2-7, the V gene TRBV5-6; D not resolved. V lost 4 bases to trimming and J lost 4 bases, with 12 bases between them. The CDR3 is 13 amino acids. The germline V gene has CDR1 SGHDT and CDR2 YYEEEE. This CDR3 is CASSPRWFYEQYF. DNA of the CDR3: TGTGCCAGCAGCCCCCGGTGGTTTTACGAGCAGTACTTC. Full variable domain (rest looked up from reference TRBV5-6 and TRBJ2-7): DAGVTQSPTHLIKTRGQQVTLRCSPKSGHDTVSWYQQALGQGPQFIFQYYEEEERQRGNFPDRFSGHQFPNYSSELNVNALLLGDSALYLCASSPRWFYEQYFGPGTRLTVT.

This clone was seen just once. The chain is built from TRBV27 and TRBJ1-5; tentative D call: TRBD1 (5 bases). V was trimmed by 5 bases and J by 4 bases, leaving 15 bases between them. Germline CDR1 reads MNHEY; CDR2 reads SMNVEV (reference sequence). The length of the CDR3 is 15 residues. The CDR3 nucleotides read TGTGCCAGCAGTCTGGGGGGTGGGGGAAATCAGCCCCAGCATTTT. It yields the protein CASSLGGGGNQPQHF.

The chain links TRBV29-1 to TRBJ1-1; no definite D call. The germline V gene encodes CDR1 SQVTM and CDR2 ANQGSEA. The CDR3 has 10 amino acids. The V end was cut by 7 bases, the J end by 1 base, with 4 bases between. CDR3 in amino acids: CSDGNTEAFF. CDR3 nucleotide sequence: TGCAGCGATGGGAACACTGAAGCTTTCTTT.

The chain links TRBV25-1 to TRBJ1-4; possible D gene TRBD1, 6 bases. The CDR3 length is 14 residues. Trimming left V 6 bases short and J 4 bases short, with 12 bases between. The germline CDR1 and CDR2 sequences are MGHDK and SYGVNS. The CDR3 DNA follows: TGTGCCAGCAGGGACAGCCGACGTAATGAAAAACTGTTTTTT. Protein sequence: CASRDSRRNEKLFF. The variable domain in full, with the rest retrieved from reference TRBV25-1 and TRBJ1-4, is EADIYQTPRYLVIGTGKKITLECSQTMGHDKMYWYQQDPGMELHLIHYSYGVNSTEKGDLSSESTVSRIRTEHFPLTLESARPSHTSQYLCASRDSRRNEKLFFGSGTQLSVL.

V usage is TRBV30 and J usage is TRBJ1-1; D ambiguous. V lost 4 bases, J lost 1 base, and 7 bases lay in between. Germline V gene sequence: CDR1 GTSNPN, CDR2 SVGIG (reference sequence). CDR3 length equals 12 residues. CDR3 coding DNA: TGTGCCTGGAATCCGGAGAACACTGAAGCTTTCTTT. It yields the protein CAWNPENTEAFF.

This chain connects TRBV9 to TRBJ2-6; TRBD1 matches at 7 bases. V shed 1 base, J shed 1 base, and the junction held 11 bases outside the gene matches. This CDR3 is built from 19 residues. CDR1 and CDR2 (germline): SGDLS, YYNGEE. The CDR3 loop reads CASSVRDRVRSSGANVLTF. The CDR3, as DNA: TGTGCCAGCAGCGTACGAGACAGGGTTAGGAGTTCTGGGGCCAACGTCCTGACTTTC.

This sequence joins TRBV5-1 and TRBJ2-7, with 7 bases matching TRBD1. Per the germline V gene, CDR1 is SGHRS and CDR2 is YFSETQ. V was pared by 4 bases and J by 1 base, with 8 bases of the junction left unmatched. This CDR3 contains 15 residues. CDR3 sequence (DNA): TGCGCCAGCAGCCTTACCAGGGACAGATCCTACGAGCAGTACTTC. Residues: CASSLTRDRSYEQYF.

The chain combines TRBV15 with TRBJ2-2; 10 bases are shared with TRBD1. This CDR3 has 16 residues. V lost 3 bases to trimming and J lost 6 bases; unmatched junction nucleotides: 7. The germline gives CDR1 LNHNV, CDR2 YYDKDF (reference sequence). The CDR3 reads CATSRGTGVNPGELFF. CDR3 coding DNA: TGTGCCACCAGCAGGGGGACAGGGGTAAACCCCGGGGAGCTGTTTTTT.

A remark on this clone: The junction and the germline gene differ at one end; a read error may be behind it. The V and J genes are TRBV7-2 and TRBJ2-7; 8 positions agree with TRBD2. This CDR3 is built from 12 residues. The germline gives CDR1 SGHTA, CDR2 FQGNSA. The CDR3 bases are TGTGCCAGCAGCTTCTCGGCGGGGGGCCCAGAGTTC. Protein product: CASSFSAGGPEF.

This sequence joins TRBV5-6 and TRBJ2-1; 11 bases agree with TRBD2. Germline CDR1 is SGHDT and CDR2 is YYEEEE. The CDR3 runs 19 residues. V trimming: 3 bases; J trimming: 5 bases; junction bases outside the gene matches: 16. CDR3 coding DNA: TGTGCCAGCAGCTCATACCCCAACATAGCGGGGGGGCCTGACAATGAGCAGTTCTTC. This gives the protein CASSSYPNIAGGPDNEQFF.

The CDR3 loop is CASSEVGILNAAFF. CDR3 nucleotides: TGTGCCAGCAGTGAAGTTGGCATCTTGAACGCGGCTTTCTTT. The chain uses TRBV25-1 and TRBJ1-1; D ambiguous. Germline assignment: CDR1 MGHDK and CDR2 SYGVNS. The CDR3 covers 14 residues. Trimming cost V 2 bases and J 11 bases, with 18 bases left between them.

This clone was recorded many times. The chain employs TRBV18 and TRBJ2-7; a possible D gene is TRBD2 (5 bases). Germline CDR1 KGHSH, CDR2 LQKENI. The CDR3 sequence is 13 residues long. V lost 4 bases to trimming and J lost 3 bases, with 10 bases between them. The CDR3 loop is CASSLYTSYEQYF. CDR3 coding DNA: TGTGCCAGCTCACTGTATACTAGCTACGAGCAGTACTTC.

The chain uses TRBV15 and TRBJ1-1, with a weak D call TRBD1 (5 bases). Germline loops: CDR1 LNHNV, CDR2 YYDKDF (reference sequence). Trimming removed 3 bases from V and 10 bases from J, with 12 bases in between. The CDR3 loop spans 12 amino acids. The CDR3 loop is CATSSRRASAFF. CDR3 nucleotides: TGTGCCACCAGCAGTCGCAGGGCCTCAGCTTTCTTT.

This chain uses TRBV9 with TRBJ2-3; 7 bases align to TRBD2. The CDR3 covers 15 residues. V was clipped by 2 bases and J by 0 bases; unmatched bases: 3. CDR1 and CDR2 (germline): SGDLS, YYNGEE. The CDR3 DNA reads as TGTGCCAGCAGCGTGGGAGGGCCTAGCACAGATACGCAGTATTTT. Its translation: CASSVGGPSTDTQYF.

This clone came up once. The V call is TRBV5-6, the J call TRBJ1-1; no clear D. The CDR3 totals 13 residues. V was pared by 0 bases and J by 3 bases, with 6 bases between. CDR1 is SGHDT and CDR2 is YYEEEE in the germline V gene. The CDR3 is CASSLGSDTEAFF. The CDR3 nucleotides read TGTGCCAGCAGCTTGGGGTCGGACACTGAAGCTTTCTTT. The full variable domain, completed using reference TRBV5-6 and TRBJ1-1, is DAGVTQSPTHLIKTRGQQVTLRCSPKSGHDTVSWYQQALGQGPQFIFQYYEEEERQRGNFPDRFSGHQFPNYSSELNVNALLLGDSALYLCASSLGSDTEAFFGQGTRLTVV.

In this sample, this clone turned up a few times. The V call is TRBV7-9, the J call TRBJ2-7; 10 bases match TRBD1. Germline V gene sequence: CDR1 SEHNR, CDR2 FQNEAQ (reference sequence). The CDR3 consists of 16 residues. The V segment lost 5 bases and the J segment 6 bases; nucleotides outside the gene matches: 13. The chain's CDR3 is CASSAIGQGDRGEQYF. The DNA for the CDR3 is TGTGCCAGCAGCGCGATCGGACAGGGGGATCGCGGCGAGCAGTACTTC. Drawing the rest from reference TRBV7-9 and TRBJ2-7, the complete variable domain is DTGVSQNPRHKITKRGQNVTFRCDPISEHNRLYWYRQTLGQGPEFLTYFQNEAQLEKSRLLSDRFSAERPKGSFSTLEIQRTEQGDSAMYLCASSAIGQGDRGEQYFGPGTRLTVT.